This T cell receptor beta chain was identified in a study of breast tumors, draining lymph nodes, adjacent tissues. The study's findings and limits: Compared with basal-like, luminal-like tumors shared significantly more repertoire with nontumor tissue. Data fit most tumor T cells coming from lymph node, expanding in tumor. Tumor T cell lymph node origin was a supported hypothesis, not proven. Compared with lymph nodes, tumors were less diverse; compared with nontumor tissue, more.

Germline assignment: CDR1 DFQATT and CDR2 SNEGSKA (reference sequence). The CDR3 has 15 amino acids. V lost 0 bases to trimming and J lost 7 bases; unmatched junction nucleotides: 8. One entry per CDR3 protein, called by TCRdb with MiXCR from the multiplex PCR reads. Of about 100,000 distinct CDR3 sequences detected, 21% appear once; the ten largest clones hold under 1.5%. There are many counts of this clonotype. Its antigen is as yet unknown. Samples came from axillary lymph nodes draining the breast cancer. This TCR derives from a female donor with breast cancer. Some clones in this sample may be carry-over from other donors' samples. The sequenced material came from axillary lymph node tissue. V and J are TRBV20-1 and TRBJ2-7; 11 nucleotides align to TRBD1. CDR3 residues: CSARDLGQGALEQYF. CDR3 coding DNA: TGCAGTGCTAGAGATCTAGGACAGGGGGCGCTTGAGCAGTACTTC.